These T cell receptor beta chains were read from a single sample in a study of shared clonotypes between healthy human individuals. Sequenced by immunoSEQ multiplex PCR; TCRdb stores in-frame clones only, minus some. The sample has some 350,000 clones; approximately 79% are singletons. Sequencing was carried out using memory CD4+ T cells sorted from blood. The origin of the receptors is a man aged 30 to 45 in good health. CDR3s include the opening cysteine and the closing phenylalanine or tryptophan. Fields, in order: clone size, V gene, J gene, D gene, CDR3 protein, CDR3 DNA. A D gene is named only where the DNA matches it firmly. Clone sizes are given selectively: once, few, many, or a class where the clone is expanded.

>-|TRBV5-1|TRBJ2-5|TRBD2
CASSLALAGNVQETQYF
TGCGCCAGCAGCTTGGCACTAGCGGGAAATGTCCAAGAGACCCAGTACTTC
>-|TRBV5-1|TRBJ1-1|TRBD1
CASLGQENTEAFF
TGCGCCAGCTTGGGACAGGAGAACACTGAAGCTTTCTTT
>-|TRBV7-2|TRBJ2-3|-
CASSQGNWGTDTQYF
TGTGCCAGCAGTCAGGGTAATTGGGGCACAGATACGCAGTATTTT
>-|TRBV5-8|TRBJ2-2|-
CASSLEWSGELFF
TGTGCCAGCAGCTTGGAATGGTCTGGGGAGCTGTTTTTT
>few|TRBV19|TRBJ1-1|TRBD1
CASSTGQVGNTEAFF
TGTGCCAGTAGTACCGGACAGGTTGGGAACACTGAAGCTTTCTTT
>-|TRBV6-6|TRBJ2-2|-
CASNHDSPGLFF
TGTGCCAGCAACCACGACAGTCCCGGGCTGTTTTTT
>-|TRBV4-1|TRBJ2-7|TRBD2
CASSQAAGTTSSSYEQYF
TGCGCCAGCAGCCAAGCTGCAGGGACGACTAGCAGCTCCTACGAGCAGTACTTC
>once|TRBV28|TRBJ1-2|TRBD1
CASSGQGSYGYTF
TGTGCCAGCAGCGGACAGGGAAGCTATGGCTACACCTTC
>once|TRBV5-4|TRBJ1-1|-
CASSEYEGYTEAFF
TGTGCCAGCAGCGAATACGAGGGGTACACTGAAGCTTTCTTT
>-|TRBV7-6|TRBJ1-5|-
CASSLGHGQPQHF
TGTGCCAGCAGCTTGGGTCATGGTCAGCCCCAGCATTTT
>-|TRBV9|TRBJ2-3|TRBD2
CASSPGTSGSMDTQYF
TGTGCCAGCAGCCCGGGGACTAGCGGGAGCATGGATACGCAGTATTTT
>-|TRBV10-1|TRBJ2-5|TRBD1
CASSESRTGGGSQETQYF
TGCGCCAGCAGTGAGTCCCGGACAGGGGGGGGGAGCCAAGAGACCCAGTACTTC
>many|TRBV7-2|TRBJ2-2|-
CASSLMRIKNTGELFF
TGTGCCAGCAGCTTAATGCGGATCAAGAACACCGGGGAGCTGTTTTTT
>-|TRBV18|TRBJ2-4|TRBD2
CASSPQSLRERYKNIQYF
TGTGCCAGCTCGCCCCAGAGCCTGCGGGAGCGATACAAAAACATTCAGTACTTC
>-|TRBV9|TRBJ2-7|-
CASSVGGANSYEQYF
TGTGCCAGCAGCGTAGGGGGGGCGAACTCCTACGAGCAGTACTTC
>few|TRBV7-6|TRBJ2-2|-
CASSLATPGLANTGELFF
TGTGCCAGCAGCTTAGCCACCCCGGGACTGGCGAACACCGGGGAGCTGTTTTTT
>-|TRBV5-1|TRBJ1-1|-
CASSLIERGNTEAFF
TGCGCCAGCAGCTTGATAGAAAGGGGGAACACTGAAGCTTTCTTT
>once|TRBV27|TRBJ2-3|TRBD2
CASSFPDRGRRTSGSHTQYF
TGTGCCAGCAGTTTCCCGGACAGGGGTCGCCGGACTAGCGGGAGTCATACGCAGTATTTT
>-|TRBV9|TRBJ2-1|TRBD2
CASSVTSSGIYNEQFF
TGTGCCAGCAGCGTTACATCTAGCGGGATCTACAATGAGCAGTTCTTC
>-|TRBV27|TRBJ2-7|-
CASSFSAGFLYEQYF
TGTGCCAGCAGTTTCTCTGCGGGATTCCTCTACGAGCAGTACTTC
>-|TRBV7-3|TRBJ2-1|-
CASSLMGYNEQFF
TGTGCCAGCAGCTTAATGGGTTACAATGAGCAGTTCTTC
>-|TRBV10-2|TRBJ2-5|-
CASSISGSLWETQYF
TGCGCCAGTTCGATATCCGGGTCCCTGTGGGAGACCCAGTACTTC
>-|TRBV18|TRBJ2-7|-
CASSTEQSYRDF
TGTGCCAGCTCAACAGAACAAAGCTACAGGGACTTC
>-|TRBV11-2|TRBJ1-1|-
CASSLGQNTEAFF
TGTGCCAGCAGCTTGGGACAGAACACTGAAGCTTTCTTT
>few|TRBV14|TRBJ2-7|TRBD2
CASSGGGYEQYF
TGTGCCAGCAGCGGGGGGGGCTACGAGCAGTACTTC
>-|TRBV14|TRBJ1-3|-
CASSQAIPGNTIYF
TGTGCCAGCAGCCAAGCTATACCTGGAAACACCATATATTTT
>-|TRBV7-2|TRBJ2-7|TRBD1
CASNRDRTTYEQYF
TGTGCCAGCAACCGGGACAGGACTACCTACGAGCAGTACTTC
>-|TRBV19|TRBJ2-7|TRBD1
CASSGGTGAYEQYF
TGTGCCAGTAGTGGGGGGACAGGGGCCTACGAGCAGTACTTC
>-|TRBV11-2|TRBJ2-5|-
CASSSPLAGRGQETQYF
TGTGCCAGCAGCTCCCCCCTGGCGGGGCGGGGCCAAGAGACCCAGTACTTC
>few|TRBV25-1|TRBJ2-3|-
CASSMGGHRWPDTQYF
TGTGCCAGCAGTATGGGCGGGCACCGGTGGCCAGATACGCAGTATTTT
>few|TRBV28|TRBJ2-3|TRBD2
CASSLTVAGGYTDTQYF
TGTGCCAGCAGTTTAACGGTAGCGGGAGGGTACACAGATACGCAGTATTTT
>-|TRBV7-6|TRBJ1-1|-
CASRWSERTEAFF
TGTGCCAGCAGATGGAGTGAGAGGACTGAAGCTTTCTTT
>-|TRBV14|TRBJ1-2|-
CASSQDNIPGYGYTF
TGTGCCAGCAGCCAAGACAACATCCCGGGCTATGGCTACACCTTC
>-|TRBV18|TRBJ2-1|-
CASSPDPGAEQFF
TGTGCCAGCTCACCAGACCCGGGAGCTGAGCAGTTCTTC
>-|TRBV19|TRBJ1-2|-
CATAPGPNNYGYTF
TGTGCCACGGCTCCGGGACCGAATAACTATGGCTACACCTTC
>-|TRBV4-1|TRBJ2-2|TRBD2
CASSQASEGGRRTGELFF
TGCGCCAGCAGCCAAGCTTCGGAGGGCGGGAGGAGGACCGGGGAGCTGTTTTTT
>-|TRBV19|TRBJ2-3|TRBD2
CASSKGLAVPDTQYF
TGTGCCAGTAGCAAGGGACTAGCCGTCCCAGATACGCAGTATTTT
>-|TRBV5-5|TRBJ2-3|TRBD2
CASSLSLAGGHSTDTQYF
TGTGCCAGCAGCTTGTCCCTAGCGGGAGGCCATAGCACAGATACGCAGTATTTT
>once|TRBV2|TRBJ2-1|-
CASVGDNNEQFF
TGTGCCAGCGTTGGGGACAATAATGAGCAGTTCTTC
>-|TRBV5-1|TRBJ2-7|TRBD2
CARGLARPPCSYEQYF
TGCGCCAGGGGACTAGCGAGACCCCCCTGCTCCTACGAGCAGTACTTC
>-|TRBV5-6|TRBJ2-2|TRBD1
CASSLEGTGGPGELFF
TGTGCCAGCAGCTTGGAAGGGACAGGGGGTCCCGGGGAGCTGTTTTTT
>few|TRBV10-1|TRBJ1-1|-
CASSSLTDTEAFF
TGCGCCAGCAGTTCTCTGACGGACACTGAAGCTTTCTTT
>-|TRBV7-2|TRBJ2-2|-
CASSLRKGTGNTGELFF
TGTGCCAGCAGCTTAAGAAAAGGGACGGGGAACACCGGGGAGCTGTTTTTT
>-|TRBV6-1|TRBJ1-5|-
CASKISKEPGQPQHF
TGTGCCAGTAAGATTTCTAAGGAGCCTGGTCAGCCCCAGCATTTT
>-|TRBV30|TRBJ1-1|-
CAWDAGMNTEAFF
TGTGCCTGGGACGCCGGAATGAACACTGAAGCTTTCTTT
>-|TRBV10-2|TRBJ1-2|-
CASSAIDANYGYTF
TGCGCCAGCAGTGCTATAGACGCAAACTATGGCTACACCTTC
>-|TRBV5-6|TRBJ1-1|-
CASSPRVTPGSEAFF
TGTGCCAGCAGCCCCAGGGTAACTCCGGGTTCTGAAGCTTTCTTT
>-|TRBV25-1|TRBJ2-5|TRBD2
CASSGLAGGFQETQYF
TGTGCCAGCAGTGGGCTAGCGGGAGGCTTCCAAGAGACCCAGTACTTC
>-|TRBV5-1|TRBJ2-2|TRBD2
CASTPRSGRARGAGELFF
TGCGCCAGCACCCCTCGTAGCGGGAGGGCCCGTGGGGCCGGGGAGCTGTTTTTT
>-|TRBV6-5|TRBJ2-2|-
CASSYFGGPNTGELFF
TGTGCCAGCAGTTACTTTGGGGGGCCGAACACCGGGGAGCTGTTTTTT
>-|TRBV18|TRBJ2-6|-
CASSPYVGSSGANVLTF
TGTGCCAGCTCACCTTATGTTGGGAGCTCTGGGGCCAACGTCCTGACTTTC